These T cell receptor beta chains were read from a single sample in a study of radiotherapy plus CTLA-4 blockade in lung cancer. Generated by immunoSEQ multiplex PCR, the TCRdb table keeps only in-frame clones and is missing some. The sample has 120,000 or so clones, about four fifths seen once. The starting material was peripheral blood, obtained from a patient treated with radiotherapy plus ipilimumab. Every receptor here comes from a human donor with non-small cell lung cancer who had a partial response to radiotherapy plus ipilimumab. Both conserved end residues are part of each CDR3.

v_gene	j_gene	CDR3aa
TRBV28	TRBJ1-1	CASSSGRRSGTEAFF
TRBV5-6	TRBJ1-1	CASRRTGRSTDTEAFF
TRBV11-1	TRBJ2-1	CASSLGESDEQFF
TRBV27	TRBJ1-2	CASSLWGTGGGYTF
TRBV6-1	TRBJ2-1	CASTLQGNEQFF
TRBV19	TRBJ2-1	CASSPRLAPDNEQFF
TRBV15	TRBJ1-3	CATSRDSGRAGNTIYF
TRBV7-6	TRBJ2-3	CASSRLTGGDTQYF
TRBV5-4	TRBJ1-2	CASSSDRGDTF
TRBV5-6	TRBJ1-2	CASSLVAGQYGYTF
TRBV4-3	TRBJ2-1	CASSRGQGAGWLFF
TRBV6-1	TRBJ1-4	CASKLGGQNEKLFF
TRBV7-6	TRBJ1-2	CASSSSPDRNEANYGYTF
TRBV5-1	TRBJ2-2	CASSPGLANTGELFF
TRBV6-5	TRBJ2-7	CASRETDSPYEQYF
TRBV5-8	TRBJ1-4	CASRFQREEKLFF
TRBV6-5	TRBJ2-1	CASSYRPLAGVEFF
TRBV2	TRBJ1-5	CASSGLQGTNQPQHF
TRBV30	TRBJ1-2	CAGQGANYGYTF
TRBV7-9	TRBJ1-1	CASSYIRQGGTSAFF
TRBV5-4	TRBJ1-2	CASSSGQNYGYTF
TRBV6-5	TRBJ2-7	CASTLSSGSHEQYF
TRBV6-1	TRBJ2-5	CASSATTSGAVEDETQYF
TRBV11-2	TRBJ2-5	CASRRTSGRGGQETQYF
TRBV2	TRBJ2-5	CASSGDRGLYGSPETQYF
TRBV25-1	TRBJ1-2	CASAGQTYGYTF
TRBV18	TRBJ2-5	CASSPGGIGETQYF
TRBV18	TRBJ2-5	CASSRQGLAGAETQYF
TRBV2	TRBJ2-2	CASSRQGANTGELFF
TRBV18	TRBJ1-4	CASSPDRAPNEKLFF
TRBV7-9	TRBJ2-1	CASSMTGYNEQFF
TRBV6-5	TRBJ2-3	CASSYTAGSTDTQYF
TRBV7-2	TRBJ2-3	CASSRIRGLAGVTDTQYF
TRBV30	TRBJ2-7	CACTGGALYEQYF
TRBV7-3	TRBJ1-2	CASSPTDTPPWGYTF
TRBV18	TRBJ2-7	CASTTGTGTYEQYF
TRBV5-5	TRBJ1-1	CASSPGQGTNTEAFF
TRBV10-1	TRBJ1-1	CASSDHGQPVTEAFF
TRBV6-5	TRBJ2-1	CASTPSGDHNEQFF
TRBV27	TRBJ1-5	CASSRSRGNQPQHF
TRBV14	TRBJ2-7	CASSPGTGGYEQYF
TRBV5-1	TRBJ2-7	CASSFGPNQGTISYEQYF
TRBV5-6	TRBJ2-3	CASSASLAGHLMF
TRBV18	TRBJ2-5	CASSPWDSGSRETQYF
TRBV7-2	TRBJ2-7	CASSFNRVFEQYF
TRBV4-1	TRBJ1-5	CASSPKPTGVGSNQPQHF
TRBV30	TRBJ1-3	CAWGQGGNTIYF
TRBV28	TRBJ2-2	CASSWGGARELFF
TRBV10-3	TRBJ2-1	CASSPTLLAGVDEQFF
TRBV19	TRBJ1-1	CASSTTWTGNTEAFF
TRBV5-1	TRBJ2-7	CASRIQGSGEQYF
TRBV15	TRBJ2-1	CATSRKSGSEQFF
TRBV19	TRBJ2-1	CASSLRSGRGPNEQFF